What follows are 15 T cell receptor beta chains derived from one specimen sequenced in a study of shared clonotypes between healthy human individuals. Here immunoSEQ multiplex PCR was the method, and the copy in TCRdb shows in-frame clones only, minus some. The data hold 95,000 to 120,000 clones, with 68% observed a single time. Input material: memory CD8+ T cells sorted from blood. The subset here: CD45RO+ cells pooled with CCR7-negative TemRA cells. The receptors here all came from a woman aged 25 to 39 in good health.

The rearrangement links TRBV4-1 to TRBJ2-7; D unclear. V gave up 0 bases and J gave up 1 base, with 13 bases separating them. The CDR3 totals 16 residues. The germline gives CDR1 MGHRA, CDR2 YSYEKL. The CDR3 protein is CASSQESHSRSYEQYF. The CDR3 nucleotides read TGCGCCAGCAGCCAAGAGTCCCACTCGAGATCCTACGAGCAGTACTTC.

This rearrangement joins TRBV30 to TRBJ1-1; no definite D call. Germline assignment: CDR1 GTSNPN and CDR2 SVGIG (reference sequence). This CDR3 region has 11 residues. Trimming pared 3 bases from V and 4 bases from J, leaving 6 bases between. The CDR3 DNA sequence: TGTGCCTGGAGGAGGGCCACTGAAGCTTTCTTT. It translates to CAWRRATEAFF.

This chain links TRBV5-1 with TRBJ2-6; the D gene is possibly TRBD2 (5 bases). Germline V gene lookup returns CDR1 SGHRS and CDR2 YFSETQ. The length of the CDR3 is 16 residues. V shed 0 bases and J shed 2 bases, with 9 bases lying between them. The CDR3 DNA reads TGCGCCAGCAGCTTGGGGGAGAAAGCTGGGGCCAACGTCCTGACTTTC. Its protein product is CASSLGEKAGANVLTF.

The rearrangement links TRBV20-1 to TRBJ2-7; tentative D call: TRBD2 (5 bases). Trimming left V 5 bases short and J 4 bases short, with 9 bases between. CDR1 DFQATT and CDR2 SNEGSKA come from the germline V gene (reference sequence). The CDR3 length is 11 residues. CDR3: CSAPSRYEQYF. DNA of the CDR3: TGCAGTGCTCCTAGCAGATACGAGCAGTACTTC.

The V gene is TRBV4-1, the J gene TRBJ2-5; the match to TRBD2 covers 11 bases. The J call may be faulty, since TRBJ2-7 better matches the DNA end. This CDR3 is 15 amino acids long. In germline, CDR1 is MGHRA, CDR2 YSYEKL. CDR3 nucleotides: TGCGCCAGCAGCCAAACACTAGCGGGGGACTACGAGCAGTACTTC. Residues: CASSQTLAGDYEQYF.

The chain links TRBV30 to TRBJ2-1; D may be TRBD1 or TRBD2 (5 bases each). The CDR3 totals 15 residues. V was clipped by 5 bases and J by 4 bases, with 18 bases between them. Germline V gives CDR1 GTSNPN, CDR2 SVGIG (reference sequence). The CDR3 loop is CAWSLVLRGYNEQFF. The CDR3 DNA follows: TGTGCCTGGTCCTTGGTCCTGAGGGGTTACAATGAGCAGTTCTTC.

V usage is TRBV20-1 and J usage is TRBJ2-3; D gene unclear. The CDR3 is 10 amino acids. CDR1 is DFQATT and CDR2 is SNEGSKA in the germline V gene (reference sequence). Trimming left V 5 bases short and J 11 bases short, with 11 bases between. The DNA for the CDR3 is TGCAGTGCTCCAGAATACGGGCAGTATTTT. As protein: CSAPEYGQYF.

This chain links TRBV5-4 with TRBJ2-7, with 8 positions matching TRBD2. CDR1 SGHNT and CDR2 YYREEE come from the germline V gene (reference sequence). This CDR3 is built from 13 residues. V was clipped by 2 bases and J by 6 bases; unmatched bases: 4. The CDR3, as DNA: TGTGCCAGCAGCTTCGGGGGGGCCGGCGAGCAGTACTTC. Translated: CASSFGGAGEQYF.

Only one count was recorded for this clone. The rearrangement links TRBV7-6 to TRBJ2-7; no reliable D call. The CDR3 is 13 residues long. The V and J ends lost 1 base and 3 bases respectively, with 7 bases between them. The germline V gene has CDR1 SGHVS and CDR2 FNYEAQ. The CDR3 spells CASSLGAIYEQYF. The CDR3, as DNA: TGTGCCAGCAGCTTAGGGGCCATCTACGAGCAGTACTTC.

This clone has at least ten counts. The chain links TRBV6-1 to TRBJ2-7, with 15 bases matching TRBD2. Trimming took 4 bases from V and 3 from J; bases not matched to a gene: 1. This CDR3 region has 15 residues. Germline-derived CDR1 and CDR2 are MNHNS and SASEGT. The CDR3 DNA follows: TGTGCCAGCAGTGCGGGACTAGCGGGAGGCTACGAGCAGTACTTC. Protein sequence: CASSAGLAGGYEQYF.

This chain links TRBV28 with TRBJ1-2; no firm D call. This CDR3 is 13 amino acids long. In germline, CDR1 is MDHEN, CDR2 SYDVKM. Trimming shortened V by 1 base and J by 4 bases, and 7 bases separated the two germline ends. The DNA for the CDR3 is TGTGCCAGCAGTTTATCGACCTTCTATGGCTACACCTTC. Translation gives CASSLSTFYGYTF.

The chain recombines TRBV6-1 with TRBJ2-1; D may be TRBD2 (6 bases). The CDR3 is made up of 17 amino acids. Trimming took 4 bases from V and 5 from J, leaving 21 bases between them. CDR1 and CDR2 (germline): MNHNS, SASEGT. In DNA form, the CDR3 reads TGTGCCAGCAGTGCTCGAACCGGGACTGTCGCTAACAATGAGCAGTTCTTC. Amino acids: CASSARTGTVANNEQFF.

This clone was recorded once. The sample has other DNA sequences that encode this CDR3 too. CDR3 sequence (DNA): TGTGCCAGCAGCCCCGGACAGAGCTATGGCTACACCTTC. This sequence encodes CASSPGQSYGYTF. The rearrangement uses TRBV27 and TRBJ1-2; TRBD1 might be the D (6 bases). The CDR3 consists of 13 residues. CDR1 MNHEY and CDR2 SMNVEV come from the germline V gene (reference sequence). Trimming pared 6 bases from V and 4 bases from J, leaving 12 bases between.

The chain is built from TRBV5-6 and TRBJ1-2; D might be TRBD1 (5 bases). CDR1 is SGHDT and CDR2 is YYEEEE in the germline V gene. The length of the CDR3 is 14 residues. V was pared by 5 bases and J by 4 bases, with 15 bases between. The chain's CDR3 is CASRPPGYGYGYTF. The CDR3 bases are TGTGCCAGCAGACCCCCAGGGTATGGCTATGGCTACACCTTC.

The CDR3 DNA sequence: TGCAGCGTAACAACAGGGTTAGTCGGCACTGAAGCTTTCTTT. Its translation is CSVTTGLVGTEAFF. The chain links TRBV29-1 to TRBJ1-1, with D perhaps matching TRBD1 (6 bases). CDR1 SQVTM and CDR2 ANQGSEA come from the germline V gene. CDR3 length equals 14 residues. Trimming cost V 6 bases and J 4 bases, with 18 bases left between them.